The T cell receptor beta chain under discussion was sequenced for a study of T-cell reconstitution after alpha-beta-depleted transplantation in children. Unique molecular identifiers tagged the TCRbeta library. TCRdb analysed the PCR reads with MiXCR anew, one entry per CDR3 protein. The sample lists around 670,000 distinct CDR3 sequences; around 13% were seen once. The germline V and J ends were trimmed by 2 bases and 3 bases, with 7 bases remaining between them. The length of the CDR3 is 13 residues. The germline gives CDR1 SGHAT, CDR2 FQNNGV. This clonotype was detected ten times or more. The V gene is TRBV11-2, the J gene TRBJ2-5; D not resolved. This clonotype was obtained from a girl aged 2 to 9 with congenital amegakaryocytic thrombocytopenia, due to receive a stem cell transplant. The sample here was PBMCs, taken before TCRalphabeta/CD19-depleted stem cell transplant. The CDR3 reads CASSLLPKETQYF. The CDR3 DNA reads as TGTGCCAGCAGCTTACTTCCTAAAGAGACCCAGTACTTC.